The source of this T cell receptor beta chain is a study of blood T cell repertoires in COVID-19. Original analysis: Scientists estimated how many nucleated cells there were by amplifying reference gene primers. Generated by immunoSEQ multiplex PCR, the TCRdb table keeps only in-frame clones and is missing some. The V and J calls and clone size are taken from that table; D and trimming were inferred from the DNA. This sample has roughly 260,000 clones, with more than 85% found just once. CDR1 is SGHTA, CDR2 FQGNSA, per germline. V shed 3 bases, J shed 4 bases, and the junction held 6 bases outside the gene matches. The CDR3 contains 16 residues.

This chain links TRBV7-2 with TRBJ2-1; 10 bases match TRBD2. The sample taken for sequencing was peripheral blood. This receptor was identified in a person aged 18-30 years with COVID-19, enrolled during active disease. CDR3 DNA sequence: TGTGCCAGCAGCTTGAGGACTAGCGGAGGATACAATGAGCAGTTCTTC. Translated: CASSLRTSGGYNEQFF.